This TCR beta chain stems from a study of cytomegalovirus exposure and HLA in healthy donors. General observations from the study: In presence/absence analyses, roughly uniform sequencing depth across donors was assumed. A later analysis reportedly identified an Asian-associated ancestry cluster as carrying fewer N-insertions than the roughly 700-donor mean.

About this clone: Its antigen is undetermined.

In nominal health when sampled, donors likely had unrecorded immune exposures nonetheless. The study ran its PCR with 60 Vbeta and 13 Jbeta primers. In the original analysis: Some 9.9 million shared chains were among around 80 million unique TCR beta chains counted in a later analysis. Libraries were prepared by immunoSEQ multiplex PCR; TCRdb keeps only in-frame clonotypes and omits some of them. Clonal size and the V and J genes are those of that table, whereas D and trimming came from the DNA. Among 30,000 to 45,000 clones listed, 86% were seen once. V gave up 4 bases and J gave up 8 bases; unmatched junction bases: 12. This CDR3 is built from 15 residues. Germline CDR1 and CDR2: SGHNT and YYREEE (reference sequence).

This TCR came from a woman in her thirties or forties in good health and CMV-seropositive. The V call is TRBV5-4, the J call TRBJ1-2; 9 nucleotides match TRBD1. Sequenced input: PBMCs. In DNA form, the CDR3 reads TGTGCCAGCAGCCCCGAAGGGGGACAGGGAGGAGGCTACACCTTC. Encoded protein: CASSPEGGQGGGYTF.